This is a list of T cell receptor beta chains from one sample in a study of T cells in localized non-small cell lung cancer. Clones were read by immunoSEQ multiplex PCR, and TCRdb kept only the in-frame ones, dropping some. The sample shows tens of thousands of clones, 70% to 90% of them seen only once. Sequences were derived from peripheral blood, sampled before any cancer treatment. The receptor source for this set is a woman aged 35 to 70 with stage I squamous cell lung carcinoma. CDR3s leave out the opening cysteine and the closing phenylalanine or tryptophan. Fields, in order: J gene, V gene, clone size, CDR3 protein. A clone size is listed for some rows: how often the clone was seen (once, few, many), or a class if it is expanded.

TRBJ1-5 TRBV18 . ASSPGGNSNQPQH
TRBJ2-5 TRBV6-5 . ASSYLGREQY
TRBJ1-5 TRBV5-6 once ASSRQARGPQH
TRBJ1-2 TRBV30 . AWRSTEGGGKVYGYT
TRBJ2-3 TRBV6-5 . ASTRLARDTQY
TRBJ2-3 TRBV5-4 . ASSSTSGGDTQY
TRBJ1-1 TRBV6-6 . ASINTRTEAF
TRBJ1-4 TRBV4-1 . ASSHYGGNEKLF
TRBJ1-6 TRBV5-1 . ASSLRTGGQGNSPLH
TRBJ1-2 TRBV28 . ASTQGEYGYT
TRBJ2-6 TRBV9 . ASSVDSGGANVLT
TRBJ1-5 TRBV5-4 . ASSFEGKNQPQH
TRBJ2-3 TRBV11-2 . ASSLAGGGPDTQY
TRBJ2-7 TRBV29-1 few SVEFRDRGYEQY
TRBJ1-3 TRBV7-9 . ASSLSAGGRSGNTIY
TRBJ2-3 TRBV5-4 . ASSENTDTQY